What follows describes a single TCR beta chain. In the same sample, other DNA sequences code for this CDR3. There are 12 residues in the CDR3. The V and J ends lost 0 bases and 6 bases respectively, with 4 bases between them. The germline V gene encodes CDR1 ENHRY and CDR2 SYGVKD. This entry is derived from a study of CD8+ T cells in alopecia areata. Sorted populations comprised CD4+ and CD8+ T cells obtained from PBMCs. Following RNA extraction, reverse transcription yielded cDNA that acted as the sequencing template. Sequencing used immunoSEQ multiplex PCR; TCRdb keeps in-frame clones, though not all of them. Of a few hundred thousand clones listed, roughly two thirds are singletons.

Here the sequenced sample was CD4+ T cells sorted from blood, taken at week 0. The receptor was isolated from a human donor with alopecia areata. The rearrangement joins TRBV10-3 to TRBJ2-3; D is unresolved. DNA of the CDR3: TGTGCCATCAGTGAGTCAAGGGATACGCAGTATTTT. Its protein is CAISESRDTQYF.